Listed below are T cell receptor beta chains from one sample, sequenced in a study of OX40 agonist ivuxolimab in advanced cancers. The protocol was immunoSEQ multiplex PCR, while the TCRdb copy is restricted to in-frame clones and leaves out a portion. The sample lists around 37,000 clones; approximately 80% were seen once. The source was CD4+ or CD8+ T cells sorted from blood, collected in a trial of the OX40 agonist ivuxolimab. These receptors originate from an adult with an advanced solid tumor such as melanoma, head and neck, liver or kidney cancer. Each CDR3 is given with its conserved first and last residue. The D gene is left open where the match is weak. Expanded clones are given a class, and other clones once, few, many or no size at all.

J gene,D gene,V gene,clone size,CDR3 protein,CDR3 DNA
TRBJ1-1,.,TRBV7-8,.,CASSFVPGDAEAFF,TGTGCCAGCAGCTTTGTCCCCGGGGATGCTGAAGCTTTCTTT
TRBJ1-1,.,TRBV7-8,.,CASSLEGIEAFF,TGTGCCAGCAGCTTGGAGGGAATTGAAGCTTTCTTT
TRBJ2-3,.,TRBV27,.,CASSNLGGDTQYF,TGTGCCAGCAGCAACCTAGGGGGAGATACGCAGTATTTT
TRBJ2-5,.,TRBV27,once,CASSLSLGRQETQYF,TGTGCCAGCAGTTTATCGTTGGGACGGCAAGAGACCCAGTACTTC
TRBJ1-5,.,TRBV4-1,.,CASSQGAGSNQPQHF,TGCGCCAGCAGCCAGGGGGCTGGGAGCAATCAGCCCCAGCATTTT
TRBJ2-7,.,TRBV7-6,.,CASSETLGVAYEQYF,TGTGCCAGCAGCGAAACCCTGGGGGTCGCCTACGAGCAGTACTTC
TRBJ1-3,.,TRBV4-1,.,CASSHLISSGNTIYF,TGCGCCAGCAGCCATCTAATTAGCTCTGGAAACACCATATATTTT
TRBJ2-7,TRBD1,TRBV6-8,.,CASSWTGKEQYF,TGTGCCAGCAGTTGGACAGGTAAAGAGCAGTACTTC
TRBJ2-3,.,TRBV28,.,CASRERAGPTDTQYF,TGTGCCAGCAGGGAGCGGGCGGGCCCCACAGATACGCAGTATTTT
TRBJ2-7,TRBD1,TRBV7-9,.,CASTLRDREYEQYF,TGTGCCAGCACCCTAAGGGACAGGGAGTACGAGCAGTACTTC
TRBJ2-1,.,TRBV27,.,CASSLGLYNEQFF,TGTGCCAGCAGTTTGGGCCTTTACAATGAGCAGTTCTTC
TRBJ2-7,TRBD2,TRBV28,.,CASLLTRGGYEQYF,TGTGCCAGCCTCTTAACTCGGGGGGGCTACGAGCAGTACTTC
TRBJ2-1,.,TRBV6-6,.,CASSYSMVEQFF,TGTGCCAGCAGTTACTCGATGGTTGAGCAGTTCTTC
TRBJ2-7,.,TRBV14,.,CASSRQPYEQYF,TGTGCCAGCAGCAGACAACCCTACGAGCAGTACTTC
TRBJ2-1,TRBD2,TRBV27,.,CASSSSGRIDEQFF,TGTGCCAGCAGTTCTAGCGGGAGGATAGATGAGCAGTTCTTC
TRBJ2-5,TRBD2,TRBV2,.,CASRGGTNPFQETQYF,TGTGCCAGCCGGGGGGGGACCAACCCTTTCCAGGAGACCCAGTACTTC
TRBJ2-4,TRBD2,TRBV28,.,CASSPNSGGAVDIQYF,TGTGCCAGCAGTCCCAATAGCGGGGGGGCCGTGGACATTCAGTACTTC
TRBJ1-4,.,TRBV19,.,CASTPRWGGDEKLFF,TGTGCCAGTACCCCTCGGTGGGGGGGAGATGAAAAACTGTTTTTT
TRBJ2-2,.,TRBV7-9,once,CATYASGELFF,TGTGCCACCTACGCGTCCGGGGAGCTGTTTTTT
TRBJ2-7,.,TRBV7-6,.,CASSPTHSYEQYF,TGTGCCAGCAGCCCCACCCACTCCTACGAGCAGTACTTC
TRBJ1-1,.,TRBV30,few,CAWSPTRLEAFF,TGTGCCTGGAGTCCCACGCGACTTGAAGCTTTCTTT
TRBJ2-1,.,TRBV19,.,CASSLTTGDSYYNEQFF,TGTGCCAGTAGCCTAACTACAGGGGACTCTTATTACAATGAGCAGTTCTTC
TRBJ1-2,.,TRBV19,.,CASSPTGMVGYTF,TGTGCCAGTTCCCCGACGGGAATGGTTGGCTACACCTTC
TRBJ2-7,.,TRBV7-9,.,CASSRDPLEQYF,TGTGCCAGCAGCAGGGACCCCCTCGAGCAGTACTTC
TRBJ2-3,.,TRBV7-6,.,CASSPNPPIPSTDTQYF,TGTGCCAGCAGCCCGAACCCGCCCATCCCCTCCACAGATACGCAGTATTTT
TRBJ2-5,.,TRBV5-6,.,CASSPDSQTQYF,TGTGCCAGCAGCCCGGACAGCCAGACCCAGTACTTC
TRBJ2-7,.,TRBV7-7,.,CASSFRAGSHEQYF,TGTGCTAGCAGCTTTAGGGCAGGGAGCCACGAGCAGTACTTC
TRBJ2-1,.,TRBV5-6,.,CASSPQGSYNEQFF,TGTGCCAGCAGCCCACAGGGATCTTACAATGAGCAGTTCTTC
TRBJ1-2,TRBD1,TRBV29-1,.,CSVQGTGGGYTF,TGCAGCGTGCAAGGGACAGGGGGTGGCTACACCTTC
TRBJ1-1,.,TRBV27,.,CASSPSEGTPGVTEAFF,TGTGCCAGCAGTCCGTCGGAGGGGACCCCAGGAGTCACTGAAGCTTTCTTT
TRBJ2-6,.,TRBV6-1,.,CASSESAASANVLTF,TGTGCCAGCAGTGAATCGGCCGCTAGTGCCAACGTCCTGACTTTC
TRBJ1-1,.,TRBV27,.,CASSFGGGNTEAFF,TGTGCCAGCAGTTTTGGGGGCGGGAACACTGAAGCTTTCTTT
TRBJ2-5,TRBD1,TRBV4-1,.,CASSPRQGFETQYF,TGCGCCAGCAGCCCCCGACAGGGATTCGAGACCCAGTACTTC
TRBJ1-1,.,TRBV5-4,.,CASSLAGQNTEAFF,TGTGCCAGCAGCTTGGCCGGGCAGAACACTGAAGCTTTCTTT
TRBJ2-7,TRBD1,TRBV5-1,.,CASSITNRDRGAYEQYF,TGCGCCAGCAGCATAACTAACCGGGACAGGGGTGCCTACGAGCAGTACTTC
TRBJ1-5,.,TRBV27,.,CASSEAGYQPQHF,TGTGCCAGCAGCGAAGCAGGTTATCAGCCCCAGCATTTT